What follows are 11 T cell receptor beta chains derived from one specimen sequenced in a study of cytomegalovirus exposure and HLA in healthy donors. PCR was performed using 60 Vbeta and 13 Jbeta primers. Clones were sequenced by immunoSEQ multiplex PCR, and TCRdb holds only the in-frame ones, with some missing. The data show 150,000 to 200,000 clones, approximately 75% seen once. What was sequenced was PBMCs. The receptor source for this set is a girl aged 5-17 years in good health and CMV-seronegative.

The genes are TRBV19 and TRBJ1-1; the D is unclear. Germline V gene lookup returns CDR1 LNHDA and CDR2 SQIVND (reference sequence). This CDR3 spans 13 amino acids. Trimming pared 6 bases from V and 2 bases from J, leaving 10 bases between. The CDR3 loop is CASSATTNTEAFF. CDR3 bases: TGTGCCAGTAGCGCGACAACAAACACTGAAGCTTTCTTT.

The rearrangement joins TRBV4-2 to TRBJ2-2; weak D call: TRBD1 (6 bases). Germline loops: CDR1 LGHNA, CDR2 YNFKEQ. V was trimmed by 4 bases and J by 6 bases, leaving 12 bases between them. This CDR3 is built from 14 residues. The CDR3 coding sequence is TGTGCCAGCAGCCTAATACAGGGAGCCGGGGAGCTGTTTTTT. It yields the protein CASSLIQGAGELFF.

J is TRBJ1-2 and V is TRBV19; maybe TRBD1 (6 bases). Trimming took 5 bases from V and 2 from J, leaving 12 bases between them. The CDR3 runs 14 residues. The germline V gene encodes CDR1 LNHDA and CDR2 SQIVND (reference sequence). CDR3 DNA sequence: TGTGCCAGTAGTCACAGGGATGGGAACTATGGCTACACCTTC. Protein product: CASSHRDGNYGYTF.

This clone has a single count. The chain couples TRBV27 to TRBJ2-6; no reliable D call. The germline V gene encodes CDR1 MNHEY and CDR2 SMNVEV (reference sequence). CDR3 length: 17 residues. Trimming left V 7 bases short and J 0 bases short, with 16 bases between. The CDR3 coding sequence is TGTGCCAGCAACCCGTTTGGCCCAAGCTCTGGGGCCAACGTCCTGACTTTC. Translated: CASNPFGPSSGANVLTF.

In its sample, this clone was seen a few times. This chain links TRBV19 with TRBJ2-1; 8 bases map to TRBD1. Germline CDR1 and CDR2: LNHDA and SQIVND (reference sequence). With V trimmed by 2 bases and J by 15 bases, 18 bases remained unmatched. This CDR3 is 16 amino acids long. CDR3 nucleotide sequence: TGTGCCAGTAGTATAAGTCTCGGACAGGGCTCGTACTACCCGTTCTTC. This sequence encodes CASSISLGQGSYYPFF.

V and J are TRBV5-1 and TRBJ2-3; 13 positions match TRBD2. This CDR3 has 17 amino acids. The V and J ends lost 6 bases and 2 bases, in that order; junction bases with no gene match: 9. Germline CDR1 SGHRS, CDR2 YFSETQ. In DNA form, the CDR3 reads TGCGCCAGCAACCGGGTAGGGACTAGCGGGGTCACAGATACGCAGTATTTT. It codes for CASNRVGTSGVTDTQYF. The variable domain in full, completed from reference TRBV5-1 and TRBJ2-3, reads KAGVTQTPRYLIKTRGQQVTLSCSPISGHRSVSWYQQTPGQGLQFLFEYFSETQRNKGNFPGRFSGRQFSNSRSEMNVSTLELGDSALYLCASNRVGTSGVTDTQYFGPGTRLTVL.

The CDR3 protein is CASSQGRSNTIYF. DNA of the CDR3: TGTGCCAGCAGTCAGGGAAGAAGTAACACCATATATTTT. The genes are TRBV11-2 and TRBJ1-3; TRBD1 is a possible D gene (5 bases). V lost 6 bases and J lost 7, with 13 bases in between. Germline CDR1 SGHAT, CDR2 FQNNGV. The CDR3 runs 13 residues.

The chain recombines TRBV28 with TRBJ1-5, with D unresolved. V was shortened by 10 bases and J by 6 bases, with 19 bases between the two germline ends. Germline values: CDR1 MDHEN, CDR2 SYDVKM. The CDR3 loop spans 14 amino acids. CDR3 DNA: TGTGCCACCCAAGGCGTGATCGGCGGTCAGCCCCAGCATTTT. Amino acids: CATQGVIGGQPQHF.

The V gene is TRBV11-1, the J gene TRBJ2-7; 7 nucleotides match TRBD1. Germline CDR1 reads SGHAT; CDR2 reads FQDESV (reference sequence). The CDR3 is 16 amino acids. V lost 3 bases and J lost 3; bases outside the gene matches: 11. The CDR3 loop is CASSFWSGTGVYEQYF. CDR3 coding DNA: TGTGCCAGCAGCTTTTGGTCTGGAACAGGGGTCTACGAGCAGTACTTC. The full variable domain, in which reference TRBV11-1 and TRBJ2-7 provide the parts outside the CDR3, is EAEVAQSPRYKITEKSQAVAFWCDPISGHATLYWYRQILGQGPELLVQFQDESVVDDSQLPKDRFSAERLKGVDSTLKIQPAELGDSAMYLCASSFWSGTGVYEQYFGPGTRLTVT.

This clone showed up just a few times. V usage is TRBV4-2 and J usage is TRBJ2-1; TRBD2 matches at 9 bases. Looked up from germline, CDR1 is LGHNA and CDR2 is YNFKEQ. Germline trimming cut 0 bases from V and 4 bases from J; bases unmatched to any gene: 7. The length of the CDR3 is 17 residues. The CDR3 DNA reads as TGTGCCAGCAGCCAAGATCGCGGTAGCGGGGGTTACAATGAGCAGTTCTTC. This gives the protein CASSQDRGSGGYNEQFF.

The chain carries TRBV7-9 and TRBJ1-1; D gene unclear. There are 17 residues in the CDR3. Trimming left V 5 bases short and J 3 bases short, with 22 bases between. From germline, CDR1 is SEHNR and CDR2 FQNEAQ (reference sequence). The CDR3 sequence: CASSDLQRGLMYTEAFF. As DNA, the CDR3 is TGTGCCAGCAGCGATCTCCAGCGCGGGCTGATGTACACTGAAGCTTTCTTT.